Below, 32 T cell receptor beta chains from the same sample are listed, as sequenced in a study of blood T cell repertoires in COVID-19. Here immunoSEQ multiplex PCR was the method, and the copy in TCRdb shows in-frame clones only, minus some. Among over 110,000 clones, approximately 90% were seen once, and the ten largest hold roughly 28%. What was sequenced was peripheral blood. These receptors originate from a human donor in a cohort sampled during active COVID-19.

The chain employs TRBV3-1 (or the pseudogene TRBV3-2) and TRBJ1-2; D gene ambiguous. Trimming removed 4 bases at V and 2 bases at J, with 8 bases between. Germline loops: CDR1 LGHDT, CDR2 YNNKEL (reference sequence). The CDR3 sequence is 13 residues long. The chain's CDR3 is CASSLTPNYGYTF. The CDR3 nucleotides read TGTGCCAGCAGCCTCACACCAAACTATGGCTACACCTTC.

The gene calls are TRBV6-2 or TRBV6-3 and TRBJ2-7, with D maybe TRBD2 (5 bases). This CDR3 is built from 16 residues. Per the germline V gene, CDR1 is MNHEY and CDR2 is SVGEGT. V was cut by 5 bases and J by 1 base, with 18 bases left in between. The CDR3 DNA sequence: TGTGCCAGCAGTCTCAGGTCTGGGAGACTATCCTACGAGCAGTACTTC. This gives the protein CASSLRSGRLSYEQYF.

The V gene is TRBV13, the J gene TRBJ2-6, with 12 bases aligning to TRBD2. Germline values: CDR1 PRHDT, CDR2 FYEKMQ (reference sequence). The CDR3 has 18 amino acids. V lost 0 bases and J lost 0; bases outside the gene matches: 0. This chain's CDR3 is CASSLGTSGGSGANVLTF. The CDR3 DNA follows: TGTGCCAGCAGCTTAGGGACTAGCGGGGGCTCTGGGGCCAACGTCCTGACTTTC.

The J gene is TRBJ2-7, the V gene TRBV7-2; 8 nucleotides align to TRBD1. Trimming at V came to 3 bases and at J to 4 bases, leaving 5 bases not matched to a gene. From germline, CDR1 is SGHTA and CDR2 FQGNSA. This CDR3 comprises 14 residues. CDR3: CASSFSDRVYEQYF. CDR3 sequence (DNA): TGTGCCAGCAGCTTCTCGGACAGGGTGTACGAGCAGTACTTC.

This clone was seen once. The CDR3 nucleotides read TGCAGTGCTAGTGTTGCGGGGGCCGTATACAATGAGCAGTTCTTC. This encodes CSASVAGAVYNEQFF. The chain couples TRBV20-1 to TRBJ2-1, with a weak D call TRBD2 (7 bases). The V gene lost 3 bases and the J gene lost 4 bases, with 16 bases spanning the gap. This CDR3 comprises 15 residues. Germline V gene data show CDR1 as DFQATT and CDR2 as SNEGSKA (reference sequence).

V is TRBV9 and J is TRBJ2-1, with TRBD2 matching over 12 bases. Germline lookup yields CDR1 SGDLS and CDR2 YYNGEE. The J segment lost 7 bases and the V segment lost 2 bases, leaving 7 bases of the junction unmatched. This CDR3 comprises 16 residues. CDR3 DNA: TGTGCCAGCAGCGTCAGACTAGCGGGGGTTCAAAATGAGCAGTTCTTC. It yields the protein CASSVRLAGVQNEQFF.

Notes on this clone: Germline and junction disagree at one end, which may indicate a read error. The V and J genes are TRBV7-2 and TRBJ2-5, with D possibly matching TRBD1 (6 bases). The CDR3 extends over 11 amino acids. Germline-derived CDR1 and CDR2 are SGHTA and FQGNSA. The CDR3 loop reads CASSLWGPLDF. In nucleotides, the CDR3 is TGTGCCAGCAGCTTATGGGGGCCCCTCGACTTC.

This clone turned up a few times. This rearrangement joins TRBV7-9 to TRBJ1-6; 7 bases align to TRBD1. The CDR3 covers 17 residues. Germline CDR1 and CDR2: SEHNR and FQNEAQ (reference sequence). V shed 4 bases, J shed 5 bases, and the junction held 11 bases outside the gene matches. CDR3 loop: CASSSGGIDRDNSPLHF. The CDR3 nucleotides are TGTGCCAGCAGCTCAGGGGGAATAGACAGAGATAATTCACCCCTCCACTTT.

J is TRBJ2-2 and V is TRBV19; 7 nucleotides align to TRBD2. J was trimmed by 4 bases and V by 3 bases; bases with no gene match: 5. Germline V gene sequence: CDR1 LNHDA, CDR2 SQIVND (reference sequence). The length of the CDR3 is 15 residues. CDR3 loop: CASSILTSATGELFF. The CDR3 DNA sequence: TGTGCCAGTAGTATCCTAACTAGCGCCACCGGGGAGCTGTTTTTT.

The gene calls are TRBV6-5 and TRBJ1-1; no firm D call. CDR3 size: 10 residues. Germline V CDR1 and CDR2: MNHEY, SVGAGI. Trimming left V 6 bases short and J 12 bases short, with 11 bases between. CDR3 amino acids: CASRRIETFF. The DNA for the CDR3 is TGTGCCAGCAGGCGCATAGAAACTTTCTTT.

This rearrangement joins TRBV7-9 to TRBJ2-5, with 15 bases identical to TRBD2. The CDR3 length is 16 residues. Germline-derived CDR1 and CDR2 are SEHNR and FQNEAQ (reference sequence). The ends lost 2 bases at V and 5 bases at J; junction bases unmatched: 3. The CDR3 sequence: CASSLTGTSGGETQYF. The CDR3 nucleotides read TGTGCCAGCAGCTTAACCGGGACTAGCGGGGGGGAGACCCAGTACTTC.

The CDR3 reads CASSPGGRNEQFF. The CDR3 coding sequence is TGTGCCAGCAGCCCGGGGGGAAGGAATGAGCAGTTCTTC. J is TRBJ2-1 and V is TRBV7-3; 7 nucleotides agree with TRBD2. Germline values: CDR1 SGHTA, CDR2 FQGTGA. This CDR3 comprises 13 residues. V trimming: 5 bases; J trimming: 7 bases; junction bases outside the gene matches: 5.

V and J are TRBV29-1 and TRBJ2-7; 7 bases map to TRBD1. Germline loops: CDR1 SQVTM, CDR2 ANQGSEA. The CDR3 extends over 13 amino acids. J gave up 5 bases and V 6 bases, and 10 bases lay outside the gene matches. The CDR3: CSVKGTVRDEQYF. The CDR3 region has the DNA TGCAGCGTGAAGGGGACAGTTCGTGACGAGCAGTACTTC.

This clone appeared a few times. The rearrangement joins TRBV19 to TRBJ1-1; 7 bases map to TRBD1. The V segment lost 4 bases and the J segment 1 base; nucleotides outside the gene matches: 6. CDR3 size: 15 residues. The germline gives CDR1 LNHDA, CDR2 SQIVND (reference sequence). The CDR3 loop reads CASSNRGTANTEAFF. The CDR3 DNA sequence: TGTGCCAGTAGTAATCGCGGGACAGCGAACACTGAAGCTTTCTTT.

CDR3 in amino acids: CASSEQGLNNQPQHF. CDR3 nucleotide sequence: TGTGCCAGCAGTGAGCAGGGTTTGAACAATCAGCCCCAGCATTTT. This rearrangement joins TRBV2 to TRBJ1-5, with a tentative D call TRBD1 (5 bases). This CDR3 is built from 15 residues. V lost 3 bases and J 3 bases, leaving 12 bases between the germline ends. Germline values: CDR1 SNHLY, CDR2 FYNNEI. The full variable domain, in which reference TRBV2 and TRBJ1-5 provide the parts outside the CDR3, is EPEVTQTPSHQVTQMGQEVILRCVPISNHLYFYWYRQILGQKVEFLVSFYNNEISEKSEIFDDQFSVERPDGSNFTLKIRSTKLEDSAMYFCASSEQGLNNQPQHFGDGTRLSIL.

This chain uses TRBV5-3 with TRBJ1-3; D is undetermined. TRBV5-3 is recorded as an ORF, its role being uncertain. The CDR3 loop spans 17 amino acids. The V end lost 1 base, the J end lost 0 bases, and 14 bases lay between the germline ends. This chain's CDR3 is CARSLTPGGSSGNTIYF. CDR3 in DNA: TGTGCCAGAAGCTTGACTCCTGGCGGTAGCTCTGGAAACACCATATATTTT.

The V gene is TRBV5-1, the J gene TRBJ2-6; the D gene is possibly TRBD2 (5 bases). Germline-derived CDR1 and CDR2 are SGHRS and YFSETQ. V dropped 0 bases and J dropped 0 bases, with 7 bases sitting between them. The CDR3 has 16 residues. In DNA form, the CDR3 reads TGCGCCAGCAGCTTGGAGCGGTCCTCTGGGGCCAACGTCCTGACTTTC. It specifies CASSLERSSGANVLTF. Full variable domain (missing parts from reference TRBV5-1 and TRBJ2-6): KAGVTQTPRYLIKTRGQQVTLSCSPISGHRSVSWYQQTPGQGLQFLFEYFSETQRNKGNFPGRFSGRQFSNSRSEMNVSTLELGDSALYLCASSLERSSGANVLTFGAGSRLTVL.

The chain couples TRBV5-5 to TRBJ2-5; possible D gene TRBD1, 5 bases. Looked up from germline, CDR1 is SGHKS and CDR2 is YYEKEE (reference sequence). The CDR3 runs to 15 residues. Trimming left V 0 bases short and J 2 bases short, with 11 bases between. CDR3 sequence (DNA): TGTGCCAGCAGCTTGGCCGAGAACAGGCAAGAGACCCAGTACTTC. Protein sequence: CASSLAENRQETQYF.

The chain has TRBV7-8 and TRBJ2-5, with a possible D match to TRBD1 (5 bases). V lost 4 bases, J lost 3 bases, and 12 bases lay in between. Germline V gene sequence: CDR1 SGHVS, CDR2 FQNEAQ. The CDR3 covers 14 residues. The CDR3: CASSSTETEETQYF. The DNA for the CDR3 is TGTGCCAGCAGCTCGACAGAGACTGAAGAGACCCAGTACTTC.

The CDR3 region is CASSKGGRTNSPLHF. CDR3 coding DNA: TGTGCCAGTAGTAAAGGGGGACGTACTAATTCACCCCTCCACTTT. This sequence joins TRBV19 and TRBJ1-6; D may be TRBD1 (6 bases). V lost 4 bases to trimming and J lost 6 bases, with 13 bases between them. The germline CDR1 and CDR2 sequences are LNHDA and SQIVND (reference sequence). The CDR3 has 15 amino acids.

This clone has only a few counts. This sequence joins TRBV7-9 and TRBJ1-2; D gene uncertain. Germline loops: CDR1 SEHNR, CDR2 FQNEAQ (reference sequence). This CDR3 region has 13 residues. Deletions cut 5 bases from V and 4 bases from J, with 11 bases between. CDR3: CASSHGGAYGYTF. CDR3 DNA: TGTGCCAGCAGCCATGGCGGAGCCTATGGCTACACCTTC.

This clone was seen a single time. This chain connects TRBV19 to TRBJ1-4; 8 bases agree with TRBD1. This CDR3 contains 14 residues. Unmatched junction bases numbered 9, after V lost 7 bases and J lost 8 bases. Germline V CDR1 and CDR2: LNHDA, SQIVND (reference sequence). The chain's CDR3 is CASTLGGQDEKLFF. CDR3 in DNA: TGTGCCAGTACCTTGGGGGGACAGGACGAAAAACTGTTTTTT.

The chain employs TRBV7-6 and TRBJ1-1; the D is unclear. Germline-derived CDR1 and CDR2 are SGHVS and FNYEAQ. The CDR3 loop spans 13 amino acids. Deletions cut 4 bases from V and 3 bases from J, with 9 bases between. CDR3 protein: CASSSSEDTEAFF. The CDR3, as DNA: TGTGCCAGCAGCTCCTCGGAGGACACTGAAGCTTTCTTT. The whole variable domain, remainder taken from reference TRBV7-6 and TRBJ1-1, is GAGVSQSPRYKVTKRGQDVALRCDPISGHVSLYWYRQALGQGPEFLTYFNYEAQQDKSGLPNDRFSAERPEGSISTLTIQRTEQRDSAMYRCASSSSEDTEAFFGQGTRLTVV.

The chain uses TRBV12-3 or TRBV12-4 and TRBJ1-2; TRBD1 matches at 9 bases. The CDR3 runs to 13 residues. The ends lost 6 bases at V and 7 bases at J; junction bases unmatched: 6. The DNA of the CDR3 is TGTGCCAGCAGAGGGGACAGGGTGAGTGGCTACACCTTC. Translated: CASRGDRVSGYTF.

V gene TRBV7-2 combines with J gene TRBJ1-5; D gene ambiguous. The CDR3 spans 13 residues. Germline CDR1 and CDR2: SGHTA and FQGNSA. Between the trimmed V and J ends, which lost 3 bases and 8 bases, there was a span of 11 bases. CDR3: CASSFGGLEPQHF. CDR3 nucleotides: TGTGCCAGCAGCTTCGGTGGTTTAGAGCCCCAGCATTTT. The full variable domain, rest sourced from reference TRBV7-2 and TRBJ1-5, is GAGVSQSPSNKVTEKGKDVELRCDPISGHTALYWYRQSLGQGLEFLIYFQGNSAPDKSGLPSDRFSAERTGGSVSTLTIQRTQQEDSAVYLCASSFGGLEPQHFGDGTRLSIL.

The J gene is TRBJ1-2, the V gene TRBV29-1; D uncertain. This CDR3 is 13 amino acids long. The V end lost 0 bases, the J end lost 4 bases, and 9 bases lay between the germline ends. Germline CDR1 is SQVTM and CDR2 is ANQGSEA. This chain's CDR3 is CSVEDWSTYGYTF. CDR3 coding DNA: TGCAGCGTTGAAGATTGGTCTACCTATGGCTACACCTTC.

The chain combines TRBV6-1 with TRBJ1-2; a possible D gene is TRBD1 (5 bases). The germline V gene has CDR1 MNHNS and CDR2 SASEGT. V lost 2 bases and J lost 6, with 13 bases in between. The CDR3 is 14 amino acids. The DNA of the CDR3 is TGTGCCAGCAGTGAAATGGGGCGTTCAGATGGCTACACCTTC. Its protein is CASSEMGRSDGYTF.

The chain couples TRBV18 to TRBJ2-2; 7 bases agree with TRBD1. CDR3 length: 15 amino acids. Germline V gene lookup returns CDR1 KGHSH and CDR2 LQKENI. Trimming at V came to 3 bases and at J to 5 bases, leaving 6 bases not matched to a gene. DNA of the CDR3: TGTGCCAGCTCACCCGGGACAGCTTCTACCGGGGAGCTGTTTTTT. Its translation is CASSPGTASTGELFF.

The V gene is TRBV6-5, the J gene TRBJ2-3, with D perhaps TRBD2 (5 bases). CDR1 is MNHEY, CDR2 SVGAGI, per germline. Between the trimmed V and J ends, which lost 6 bases and 2 bases, there was a span of 12 bases. This CDR3 region has 14 residues. CDR3 nucleotide sequence: TGTGCCAGCAGGGAGGTTCCGACCACAGATACGCAGTATTTT. Its translation: CASREVPTTDTQYF.

This clone was counted a few times. V gene TRBV6-5 combines with J gene TRBJ1-4; 8 nucleotides align to TRBD1. This CDR3 region has 16 residues. Unmatched junction bases numbered 13, after V lost 4 bases and J lost 9 bases. Germline V gene data show CDR1 as MNHEY and CDR2 as SVGAGI. The CDR3 nucleotides read TGTGCCAGCAGTTCACAGGGGGGCGAGTTATTTAAAAAACTGTTTTTT. Its translation is CASSSQGGELFKKLFF.

This clone occurred a few times. The J gene is TRBJ1-6, the V gene TRBV7-2, with 7 bases aligning to TRBD1. CDR3 size: 17 residues. The trim removed 4 bases at V and 4 bases at J, leaving 10 bases unmatched. Germline assignment: CDR1 SGHTA and CDR2 FQGNSA. The CDR3 reads CASSWGQTGPYNSPLHF. Here the CDR3 DNA reads TGTGCCAGCAGCTGGGGCCAGACAGGGCCTTATAATTCACCCCTCCACTTT.

This chain joins TRBV6-5 and TRBJ1-1; D gene ambiguous. Trimming left V 0 bases short and J 0 bases short, with 8 bases between. Germline V gene data show CDR1 as MNHEY and CDR2 as SVGAGI. This CDR3 region has 15 residues. The CDR3 is CASSYSPGMNTEAFF. CDR3 DNA: TGTGCCAGCAGTTACTCGCCAGGAATGAACACTGAAGCTTTCTTT.